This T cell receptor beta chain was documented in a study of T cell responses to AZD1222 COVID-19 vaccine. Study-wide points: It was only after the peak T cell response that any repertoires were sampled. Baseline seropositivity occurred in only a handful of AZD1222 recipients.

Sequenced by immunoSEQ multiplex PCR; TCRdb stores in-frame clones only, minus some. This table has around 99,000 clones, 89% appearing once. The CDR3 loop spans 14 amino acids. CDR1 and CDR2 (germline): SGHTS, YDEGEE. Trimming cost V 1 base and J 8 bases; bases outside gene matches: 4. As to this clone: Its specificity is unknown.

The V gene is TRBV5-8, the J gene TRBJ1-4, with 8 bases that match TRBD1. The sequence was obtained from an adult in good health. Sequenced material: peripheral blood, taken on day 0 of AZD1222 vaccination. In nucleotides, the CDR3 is TGTGCCAGCAGCTTGACAGGGGGAAGGGAAAAACTGTTTTTT. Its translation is CASSLTGGREKLFF.